This record looks at one TCR beta chain sequence and its context. The data belong to a study of blood T cells in healthy people across ages. The CDR3 is 16 amino acids. The trim removed 0 bases at V and 4 bases at J, leaving 7 bases unmatched. Germline CDR1 MGHRA, CDR2 YSYEKL. A second PCR of 7 to 11 cycles used a sample-barcoded 5' primer and a J-beta primer mix. In TCRdb, the 5' RACE reads were re-called with MiXCR into one record per CDR3 protein. The profile covers around 1,700,000 distinct CDR3 sequences, with about 30% appearing a single time and less than 9.5% taken by the ten largest. The TCR originated in a woman under 40 in good health. Sequenced material: blood. J is TRBJ1-2 and V is TRBV4-1, with TRBD1 matching over 8 bases. The DNA of the CDR3 is TGCGCCAGCAGCCAAGACGGCAGGGGGCAGGTCTATGGCTACACCTTC. It translates to CASSQDGRGQVYGYTF.